This entry is about one T cell receptor beta chain. The antigen is not known. Other DNA sequences within the sample encode an identical CDR3. These data originate in a study of CD4 T cells in relation to SARS-CoV-2 and coronaviruses. Cryopreserved PBMCs were CD4-enriched, then split into naive and memory cells. Germline loops: CDR1 MGHRA, CDR2 YSYEKL. The length of the CDR3 is 15 residues. With 1 base removed from V and 1 base from J, the gap between germline ends came to 8 bases. Here immunoSEQ multiplex PCR was the method, and the copy in TCRdb shows in-frame clones only, minus some. The profile shows tens of thousands of clones, about 80% of them singletons.

The sample taken for sequencing was naive CD4+ T cells from PBMCs, cultured in vitro. Subset given: naive CD4+ T cells isolated by negative enrichment. The clonotype comes from an adult with COVID-19. The chain is built from TRBV4-1 and TRBJ1-5; D gene ambiguous. DNA of the CDR3: TGCGCCAGCAGCCAAGTTCCGGGGAGCAATCAGCCCCAGCATTTT. Amino acid sequence: CASSQVPGSNQPQHF.